This T cell receptor (beta chain) was profiled in a study of T-cell memory formation after mild COVID-19. Whole-study context: TCR clustering was largely donor specific.

Points from the study as a whole: CD4+ bias marked clones expanding day 15 to 37, unlike balanced contracting clones.

The germline V gene has CDR1 LGHNA and CDR2 YNFKEQ. V dropped 4 bases and J dropped 1 base, with 10 bases sitting between them. The CDR3 totals 14 residues. As concerns this clonotype: Its target is not known.

TCRalpha and TCRbeta libraries used 5'RACE with constant-segment primers and UMIs. TCRdb recomputed calls from the 5' RACE reads with MiXCR, one row per CDR3 protein. This sample has 400,000 to 500,000 distinct CDR3 sequences, with 20% found just once. The V and J genes are TRBV4-2 and TRBJ1-1, with D hard to call. The receptor was derived from an adult woman who had mild COVID-19 (a few samples of this study predate the infection). Cell type and time point are not known. Source material: PBMCs or a T cell subset sorted from them (not recorded which). The CDR3 region is CASSLLAQNTEAFF. The CDR3 DNA reads TGTGCCAGCAGCCTGCTAGCGCAGAACACTGAAGCTTTCTTT.